The rows below give T cell receptor beta chains drawn from one sample of a study of T cells in Graves' hyperthyroidism and ophthalmopathy. TCRdb independently ran MiXCR on the multiplex PCR reads; one entry per CDR3 protein. The profile shows some 400,000 distinct CDR3 sequences, about 15% of them singletons. The sequencing sample was made of blood. The receptor set was obtained from a woman in her sixties or seventies with Graves' hyperthyroidism. Both conserved end residues are part of each CDR3. Clone size is given for some rows only: seen once, a few or many times, or a class if the clone is expanded.

v_gene,abundance,j_gene,CDR3aa
TRBV28,many,TRBJ1-2,CASTSRQGQGAYTF
TRBV18,many,TRBJ2-1,CASSPPAGQGDNEQFF
TRBV20-1,few,TRBJ2-1,CSAREGLAGFLHEQFF
TRBV7-9,-,TRBJ1-4,CASSIPQATNEKLFF
TRBV7-9,many,TRBJ1-2,CASSLGQFQYGYTF
TRBV4-2,-,TRBJ1-4,CASSQVSREKLFF
TRBV3-1,many,TRBJ2-3,CASSRRGTDTQYF
TRBV7-2,many,TRBJ2-2,CASSPPHRGRAGELFF
TRBV5-1,many,TRBJ2-3,CASSSGIATSTDTQYF
TRBV4-1,few,TRBJ2-1,CASARTGGINNEQFF
TRBV7-9,many,TRBJ1-2,CASSYPTNPGGYTF
TRBV7-2,many,TRBJ2-2,CASSLRAGGTGELFF
TRBV6-5,many,TRBJ2-5,CASSYSKETQYF
TRBV3-1,many,TRBJ2-7,CASSQDHFGTGIPKQYF
TRBV20-1,many,TRBJ2-1,CSVRLAGGREQFF
TRBV29-1,-,TRBJ2-7,CSVEARPGLARYEQYF
TRBV7-8,many,TRBJ2-1,CASSPQINEQFF
TRBV6-1,many,TRBJ2-3,CASRTGTGYTDTQYF
TRBV9,few,TRBJ1-1,CASRFIAGDTEAFF
TRBV7-9,few,TRBJ2-2,CASSLGLAGGLTGELFF
TRBV2,many,TRBJ2-7,CASRGTGGYEQYF
TRBV9,many,TRBJ2-1,CASSVVGQPYNEQFF
TRBV11-3,many,TRBJ1-2,CASGVQGNYGYTF
TRBV20-1,many,TRBJ2-7,CSARDVLGGSYEQYF
TRBV12-5,many,TRBJ2-1,CASGPNPLLREKLYNEQFF
TRBV20-1,many,TRBJ1-1,CSAMRGVGYTEAFF
TRBV20-1,-,TRBJ1-6,CSASYGSSYNSPLHF
TRBV19,-,TRBJ1-6,CASTDLGQGQYNSPLHF
TRBV11-2,many,TRBJ2-1,CASSFGLAERPWEQFF
TRBV7-6,many,TRBJ2-3,CASSLVAASTDTQYF
TRBV19,-,TRBJ2-3,CASKTQRQSTDTQYF
TRBV12-3/TRBV12-4,few,TRBJ1-1,CASSLFRIAEAFF
TRBV20-1,many,TRBJ1-2,CSARDLGRIGGYTF
TRBV11-2,many,TRBJ2-7,CASSLEGGRGYEQYF
TRBV28,many,TRBJ1-2,CASSTGQGIDGYTF
TRBV2,few,TRBJ2-5,CASRPTGGGETQYF
TRBV27,many,TRBJ2-7,CASRRLADAYEQYF
TRBV24-1,many,TRBJ1-2,CATSDQTGAYGYTF
TRBV5-5,few,TRBJ2-7,CASSWGTFSYEQYF
TRBV18,many,TRBJ2-3,CASSPWTGTRDTQYF
TRBV7-9,-,TRBJ1-6,CASTWGAGDSPLHF